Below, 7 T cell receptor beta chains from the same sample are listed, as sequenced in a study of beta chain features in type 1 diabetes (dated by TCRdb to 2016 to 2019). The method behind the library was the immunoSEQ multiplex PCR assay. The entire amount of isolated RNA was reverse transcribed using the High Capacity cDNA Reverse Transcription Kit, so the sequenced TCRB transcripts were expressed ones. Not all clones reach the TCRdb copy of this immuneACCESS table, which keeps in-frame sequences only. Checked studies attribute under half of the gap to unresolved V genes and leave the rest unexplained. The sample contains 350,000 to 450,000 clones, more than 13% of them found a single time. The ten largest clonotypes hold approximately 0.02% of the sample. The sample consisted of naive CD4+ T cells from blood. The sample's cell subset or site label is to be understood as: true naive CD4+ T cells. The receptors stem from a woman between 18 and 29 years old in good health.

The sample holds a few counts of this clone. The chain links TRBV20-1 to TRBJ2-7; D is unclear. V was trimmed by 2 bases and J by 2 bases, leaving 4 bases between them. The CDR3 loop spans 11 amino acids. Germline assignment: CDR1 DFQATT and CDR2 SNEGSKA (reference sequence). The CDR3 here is CSARPTYEQYF. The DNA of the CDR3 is TGCAGTGCTAGACCAACCTACGAGCAGTACTTC.

The CDR3 nucleotides are TGTGCCTGGAGTGTAGTACACACCAATCAGCCCCAGCATTTT. Residues: CAWSVVHTNQPQHF. The genes are TRBV30 and TRBJ1-5; no clear D gene. Trimming removed 0 bases at V and 3 bases at J, with 9 bases between. In germline, CDR1 is GTSNPN, CDR2 SVGIG (reference sequence). The CDR3 runs to 14 residues.

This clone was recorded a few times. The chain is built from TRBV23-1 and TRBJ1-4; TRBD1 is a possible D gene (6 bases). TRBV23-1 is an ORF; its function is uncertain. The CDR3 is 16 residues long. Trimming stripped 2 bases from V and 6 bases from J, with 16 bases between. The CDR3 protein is CASSQGAGARDEKLFF. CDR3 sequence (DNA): TGCGCCAGCAGTCAAGGCGCAGGGGCCAGGGATGAAAAACTGTTTTTT.

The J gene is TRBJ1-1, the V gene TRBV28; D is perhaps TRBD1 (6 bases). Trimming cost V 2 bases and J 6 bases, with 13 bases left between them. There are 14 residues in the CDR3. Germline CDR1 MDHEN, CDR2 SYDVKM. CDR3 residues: CASSLIQGQAEAFF. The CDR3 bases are TGTGCCAGCAGTTTAATACAGGGTCAAGCTGAAGCTTTCTTT.

The CDR3 sequence is CASSPGTGRTDTQYF. For the CDR3, the DNA is TGCGCCAGCAGCCCGGGGACAGGCCGCACAGATACGCAGTATTTT. V usage is TRBV5-1 and J usage is TRBJ2-3; TRBD1 aligns across 8 bases. The V and J ends lost 4 bases and 1 base, in that order; junction bases with no gene match: 5. CDR3 size: 15 residues. In germline, CDR1 is SGHRS, CDR2 YFSETQ.

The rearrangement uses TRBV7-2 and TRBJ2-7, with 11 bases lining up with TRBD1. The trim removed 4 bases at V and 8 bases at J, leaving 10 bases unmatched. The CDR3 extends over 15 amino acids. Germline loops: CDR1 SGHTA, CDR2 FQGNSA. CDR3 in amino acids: CASSSPSGQGAKQYF. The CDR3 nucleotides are TGTGCCAGCAGCTCCCCCTCTGGACAGGGGGCCAAGCAGTACTTC.

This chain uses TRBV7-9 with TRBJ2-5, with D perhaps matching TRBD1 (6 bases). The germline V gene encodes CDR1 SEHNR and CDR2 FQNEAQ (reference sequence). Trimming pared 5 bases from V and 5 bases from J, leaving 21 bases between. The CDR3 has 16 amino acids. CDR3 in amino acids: CASSLGSTQGMETQYF. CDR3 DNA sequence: TGTGCCAGCAGCCTTGGTTCGACACAGGGCATGGAGACCCAGTACTTC. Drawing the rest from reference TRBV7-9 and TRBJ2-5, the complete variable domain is DTGVSQNPRHKITKRGQNVTFRCDPISEHNRLYWYRQTLGQGPEFLTYFQNEAQLEKSRLLSDRFSAERPKGSFSTLEIQRTEQGDSAMYLCASSLGSTQGMETQYFGPGTRLLVL.